One and the same sample provided the 7 T cell receptor beta chains below, sequenced in a study of blood T cell repertoires in COVID-19. The protocol was immunoSEQ multiplex PCR, while the TCRdb copy is restricted to in-frame clones and leaves out a portion. This sample has 95,000 to 150,000 clones; 75% to 90% occur once, and the top ten carry 25% to 35%. The sample consisted of peripheral blood. The origin of the receptors is a woman in her seventies with acute or convalescent COVID-19.

The chain links TRBV6-5 to TRBJ1-3; D is possibly TRBD1 (5 bases). There are 14 residues in the CDR3. Germline V lookup: CDR1 MNHEY, CDR2 SVGAGI. V lost 5 bases, J lost 9 bases, and 17 bases lay in between. For the CDR3, the DNA is TGTGCCAGCAGTCCCGGCACGGGGGGGGGCACCATATATTTT. Translation gives CASSPGTGGGTIYF.

The sample holds one count of this clone. This chain links TRBV27 with TRBJ1-6, with 7 bases matching TRBD1. The CDR3 is 15 amino acids. The J segment lost 7 bases and the V segment lost 8 bases, leaving 11 bases of the junction unmatched. The germline V gene encodes CDR1 MNHEY and CDR2 SMNVEV (reference sequence). DNA of the CDR3: TGTGCCAGCCGTTCTGACCCGGACAGGAATTCACCCCTCCACTTT. It translates to CASRSDPDRNSPLHF.

The chain has TRBV5-1 and TRBJ1-2; the D gene is possibly TRBD1 (5 bases). The V and J ends lost 4 bases and 8 bases respectively, with 15 bases between them. The V gene's germline CDR1 is SGHRS and CDR2 YFSETQ. The CDR3 loop spans 13 amino acids. The CDR3: CASSQTGAWGYTF. The DNA for the CDR3 is TGCGCCAGCAGCCAAACAGGAGCTTGGGGCTACACCTTC.

CDR3 protein: CASNRQGGNTEAFF. The CDR3 nucleotides read TGTGCCAGCAATAGACAGGGGGGGAACACTGAAGCTTTCTTT. J is TRBJ1-1 and V is TRBV6-5; 9 nucleotides agree with TRBD1. The trim removed 7 bases at V and 1 base at J, leaving 4 bases unmatched. Germline CDR1 and CDR2: MNHEY and SVGAGI. CDR3 length: 14 amino acids.

The genes are TRBV28 and TRBJ1-3; TRBD1 aligns across 7 bases. This CDR3 is built from 15 residues. The trim removed 4 bases at V and 0 bases at J, leaving 3 bases unmatched. Germline CDR1 MDHEN, CDR2 SYDVKM. CDR3 DNA sequence: TGTGCCAGCAGTTCATCAGGGGGCTCTGGAAACACCATATATTTT. Residues: CASSSSGGSGNTIYF.

This chain connects TRBV5-1 to TRBJ2-1, with TRBD1 as a possible D gene (6 bases). Between the trimmed V and J ends, which lost 4 bases and 9 bases, there was a span of 17 bases. Per germline, CDR1 SGHRS and CDR2 YFSETQ. This CDR3 has 14 amino acids. The CDR3, as DNA: TGCGCCAGCAGCCTTGCAACAGGGTCAAGTGAGCAGTTCTTC. Residues: CASSLATGSSEQFF.

The rearrangement uses TRBV5-1 and TRBJ1-1; D perhaps matches TRBD1 (6 bases). Germline-derived CDR1 and CDR2 are SGHRS and YFSETQ. The CDR3 runs 14 residues. V dropped 3 bases and J dropped 4 bases, with 13 bases sitting between them. DNA of the CDR3: TGCGCCAGCAGCTATCAGGGGCAAGGCACTGAAGCTTTCTTT. It specifies CASSYQGQGTEAFF.